The 5 T cell receptor beta chains below come from one sample, sequenced in a study of T-cell memory formation after mild COVID-19. TCRdb fed the 5' RACE reads into MiXCR, producing one record per CDR3 protein. Here the sample spans over 300,000 distinct CDR3 sequences, roughly 20% being singletons. Sample: PBMCs or a T cell subset sorted from them (not recorded which). These receptors were obtained from a man aged 18-30 years who had mild COVID-19 (a few samples of this study predate the infection). Cell type and time point are not known.

The chain recombines TRBV4-3 with TRBJ1-1; D may be TRBD1 (5 bases). Germline V gene sequence: CDR1 LGHNA, CDR2 YSLEER. Trimming removed 3 bases from V and 3 bases from J, with 11 bases in between. This CDR3 comprises 14 residues. As DNA, the CDR3 is TGCGCCAGCAGCCATCCCGACAGATACACTGAAGCTTTCTTT. It codes for CASSHPDRYTEAFF.

This clonotype turned up a few times. The chain couples TRBV10-3 to TRBJ1-3; the D is unclear. The germline CDR1 and CDR2 sequences are ENHRY and SYGVKD. The CDR3 loop spans 16 amino acids. Trimming left V 0 bases short and J 4 bases short, with 13 bases between. As DNA, the CDR3 is TGTGCCATCAGTGAGTCAGTCGAACCGGGGGGAAACACCATATATTTT. Its translation: CAISESVEPGGNTIYF.

This clonotype was detected only a few times. The chain couples TRBV7-3 to TRBJ2-3; no firm D call. V was pared by 1 base and J by 4 bases, with 6 bases between. Germline assignment: CDR1 SGHTA and CDR2 FQGTGA. The CDR3 consists of 13 residues. The CDR3 here is CASSLMQADTQYF. The CDR3 coding sequence is TGTGCCAGCAGCTTAATGCAGGCAGATACGCAGTATTTT.

The chain has TRBV27 and TRBJ2-1; 8 nucleotides align to TRBD2. The germline gives CDR1 MNHEY, CDR2 SMNVEV (reference sequence). V dropped 5 bases and J dropped 2; count of bases not matched to a gene: 2. The CDR3 loop spans 14 amino acids. CDR3 nucleotides: TGTGCCAGCAGTGCGGGGGGACCCTACAATGAGCAGTTCTTC. Protein product: CASSAGGPYNEQFF.

Ten or more counts support this clonotype. V is TRBV12-3 or TRBV12-4 and J is TRBJ2-3, with TRBD2 identical over 7 bases. The CDR3 sequence is 16 residues long. J was trimmed by 2 bases and V by 4 bases; bases with no gene match: 9. The CDR3 nucleotides are TGTGCCAGCAGTTCTTATTCGGGGGGAAACACAGATACGCAGTATTTT. This gives the protein CASSSYSGGNTDTQYF.